The clone carrying this TCR beta chain was seen just once. Its antigen remains unidentified. These data come from a study of T cells in narcolepsy. Study in general: Patients with NT1 or NT2 and healthy control donors were enrolled.

Findings of the study overall: HCRT-specific and TRIB2-specific autoreactive clonotypes appeared among same-patient CSF and blood CD4+ clonotypes. Some memory CD4+ repertoires had no autoreactive clone sequences.

Libraries were prepared by immunoSEQ multiplex PCR; TCRdb keeps only in-frame clonotypes and omits some of them. The data show 30,000 to 35,000 clones, with around 83% seen just once and 2.6% held by the top ten. V lost 3 bases and J 3 bases, leaving 14 bases between the germline ends. Germline values: CDR1 LNHDA, CDR2 SQIVND (reference sequence). CDR3 length equals 15 residues. The TCR originated in a human donor with narcolepsy. Material: CD45RA- memory CD4+ T cells from PBMCs. This chain links TRBV19 with TRBJ1-2; possible D gene TRBD1, 5 bases. CDR3 sequence: CASSITGDGDYGYTF. In nucleotides, the CDR3 is TGTGCCAGTAGTATCACGGGGGACGGTGACTATGGCTACACCTTC.